Given below is one TCR beta chain in context. These data are taken from a study of CD8 T cells in Susac syndrome. Whole-study context: When blood was drawn, the patients with Susac syndrome were therapy-naive, on corticosteroids, or on intravenous immunoglobulin alone.

An amount of RNA that ranged from roughly 0.5 to 1 ug was reverse transcribed with random hexamers. TCR beta CDR3 was amplified by immunoSEQ multiplex PCR. This amplification extended across 54 Vbeta and 13 Jbeta segments. One entry per CDR3 protein, called by TCRdb with MiXCR from the immunoSEQ multiplex PCR reads. This table has about 130,000 distinct CDR3 sequences, around 94% appearing once. J gave up 5 bases and V 4 bases, and 8 bases lay outside the gene matches. CDR3 length: 15 residues. Germline CDR1 and CDR2: SGHRS and YFSETQ. The J gene is TRBJ1-5, the V gene TRBV5-1, with 8 bases identical to TRBD1. This clonotype originated in a human donor with Susac syndrome. Sequenced sample: CD8+ T cells from PBMCs. CDR3 DNA: TGCGCCAGCAGCACTGGACAGGGCGACTATCAGCCCCAGCATTTT. Protein: CASSTGQGDYQPQHF.